This T cell receptor beta chain appears in the sequencing data of a study of blood T cells in healthy people across ages. Notes on this clonotype: The antigen is undetermined.

Germline V gene lookup returns CDR1 MGHRA and CDR2 YSYEKL. This CDR3 contains 19 residues. The study drew donors from healthy Caucasian individuals in Russia aged roughly 6 to 100. Study-wide findings and caveats: Estimated diversity across one million T cells was deemed an underestimate.

A second PCR, run for about 7 to 11 cycles, used a sample-barcoded 5' primer plus a J-beta primer mix. The template-switch adaptor, which had 12 random nucleotides, put a tag on each cDNA molecule. From the 5' RACE reads, TCRdb called clonotypes with MiXCR, one entry per CDR3 protein. The sample includes about 970,000 distinct CDR3 sequences, roughly 51% of them seen just once. The chain couples TRBV4-1 to TRBJ2-4; TRBD2 agrees at 9 bases. The J call may be wrong; the DNA end is better matched by TRBJ2-7. The TCR originated in an older woman in good health. Source material: blood. The DNA of the CDR3 is TGCGCCAGCAGCCAGCTACCGGGGGGCATAGCGGGAGTTTTCTACGAGCAGTACTTC. This translates into CASSQLPGGIAGVFYEQYF.